This is a list of T cell receptor beta chains from one sample in a study of OX40 agonist ivuxolimab in advanced cancers. The assay was immunoSEQ multiplex PCR, and TCRdb's table has in-frame clones only and misses some. The sample contains over 70,000 clones, about 87% of which appear only once. The sequenced sample was CD4+ or CD8+ T cells sorted from blood, obtained in a trial of the OX40 agonist ivuxolimab. The source of these receptors is an adult with an advanced solid tumor such as melanoma, head and neck, liver or kidney cancer. The CDR3 runs from the conserved cysteine through the conserved F or W. The D gene is left open where the match is weak. A clone size is listed for some rows: how often the clone was seen (once, few, many), or a class if it is expanded.

CDR3: CASSSGLAVNEQFF
DNA: TGTGCCAGCAGCTCCGGACTAGCGGTAAATGAGCAGTTCTTC
V: TRBV5-6
D: TRBD2
size: .
J: TRBJ2-1

CDR3: CASSGGQGANQPQHF
DNA: TGTGCCAGCAGCGGAGGACAGGGCGCTAATCAGCCCCAGCATTTT
V: TRBV9
D: TRBD1
size: .
J: TRBJ1-5

CDR3: CASSQVLSYGYTF
DNA: TGCGCCAGCAGCCAAGTTCTGTCGTATGGCTACACCTTC
V: TRBV4-1
D: .
size: .
J: TRBJ1-2

CDR3: CASSERVRGHEKLFF
DNA: TGTGCCAGCAGTGAACGCGTGCGGGGACATGAAAAACTGTTTTTT
V: TRBV25-1
D: .
size: .
J: TRBJ1-4

CDR3: CAISDRLASKYEQYF
DNA: TGTGCCATCAGTGATAGACTAGCTTCGAAATACGAGCAGTACTTC
V: TRBV10-3
D: TRBD2
size: .
J: TRBJ2-7

CDR3: CASSPDILLNTEAFF
DNA: TGTGCCAGCAGCCCGGACATTCTACTGAACACTGAAGCTTTCTTT
V: TRBV5-8
D: .
size: .
J: TRBJ1-1

CDR3: CASSDPARSSYEQYF
DNA: TGTGCCAGCAGTGATCCAGCCAGGAGCTCCTACGAGCAGTACTTC
V: TRBV2
D: .
size: .
J: TRBJ2-7

CDR3: CASTPPRSLSGSYEQYF
DNA: TGTGCCAGCACCCCCCCTCGTTCGCTTAGTGGATCCTACGAGCAGTACTTC
V: TRBV7-2
D: .
size: once
J: TRBJ2-7

CDR3: CASSLAAREETQYF
DNA: TGTGCCAGCAGCTTAGCGGCCAGGGAAGAGACCCAGTACTTC
V: TRBV7-9
D: .
size: .
J: TRBJ2-5

CDR3: CASSVFGRGGRDTQYF
DNA: TGTGCCAGCAGCGTATTTGGGCGGGGGGGCCGCGATACGCAGTATTTT
V: TRBV9
D: TRBD2
size: .
J: TRBJ2-3

CDR3: CASSSLGTGHTEAFF
DNA: TGTGCCAGCAGCTCCTTAGGGACAGGGCACACTGAAGCTTTCTTT
V: TRBV5-4
D: TRBD1
size: .
J: TRBJ1-1

CDR3: CASSGNEQFF
DNA: TGTGCCAGCAGCGGGAATGAGCAGTTCTTC
V: TRBV9
D: .
size: .
J: TRBJ2-1

CDR3: CASSVAGLAGGNLMTGELFF
DNA: TGTGCCAGCAGCGTAGCAGGACTAGCGGGAGGAAATCTTATGACCGGGGAGCTGTTTTTT
V: TRBV9
D: TRBD2
size: .
J: TRBJ2-2

CDR3: CASSLGTGGTSTDTQYF
DNA: TGCGCCAGCAGCTTGGGGACAGGGGGTACTAGCACAGATACGCAGTATTTT
V: TRBV5-1
D: TRBD1
size: .
J: TRBJ2-3

CDR3: CAIPGDRGRATDTQYF
DNA: TGTGCCATCCCGGGGGACCGCGGGAGGGCCACAGATACGCAGTATTTT
V: TRBV7-9
D: TRBD2
size: .
J: TRBJ2-3

CDR3: CASSLTSGSGDHITDTQYF
DNA: TGCGCCAGCAGCCTGACTAGCGGGAGCGGGGATCACATTACAGATACGCAGTATTTT
V: TRBV5-1
D: TRBD2
size: .
J: TRBJ2-3

CDR3: CASSLGLGASSYNEQFF
DNA: TGTGCCAGCAGCTTAGGTTTGGGGGCTAGCTCCTACAATGAGCAGTTCTTC
V: TRBV11-2
D: .
size: .
J: TRBJ2-1

CDR3: CATSRDIRLGTGELFF
DNA: TGTGCCACCAGCAGAGATATAAGACTAGGCACCGGGGAGCTGTTTTTT
V: TRBV15
D: .
size: .
J: TRBJ2-2

CDR3: CASSQGLAGGTDTQYF
DNA: TGTGCCAGCAGCCAAGGGCTAGCGGGGGGCACAGATACGCAGTATTTT
V: TRBV6-6
D: TRBD2
size: .
J: TRBJ2-3

CDR3: CASIYSGAVSYEQYF
DNA: TGTGCCAGCATTTATAGCGGGGCCGTCTCCTACGAGCAGTACTTC
V: TRBV2
D: TRBD2
size: .
J: TRBJ2-7

CDR3: CASQGLTDYNEQFF
DNA: TGTGCCAGCCAAGGGCTAACGGACTACAATGAGCAGTTCTTC
V: TRBV27
D: .
size: .
J: TRBJ2-1

CDR3: CASVTSSYEQYF
DNA: TGTGCCAGCGTGACTAGCTCCTACGAGCAGTACTTC
V: TRBV6-1
D: .
size: .
J: TRBJ2-7

CDR3: CASSMSFVVKSNQPQHF
DNA: TGTGCCAGTAGTATGAGTTTCGTAGTCAAAAGCAATCAGCCCCAGCATTTT
V: TRBV19
D: .
size: .
J: TRBJ1-5

CDR3: CASSSGLLNEKLFF
DNA: TGTGCCAGCAGCTCCGGACTCCTTAATGAAAAACTGTTTTTT
V: TRBV7-6
D: .
size: .
J: TRBJ1-4

CDR3: CASKPSGPGDTQYF
DNA: TGTGCCAGCAAACCTAGCGGCCCCGGAGATACGCAGTATTTT
V: TRBV7-9
D: TRBD2
size: .
J: TRBJ2-3

CDR3: CASGYGYEQYF
DNA: TGTGCCAGCGGTTATGGGTACGAGCAGTACTTC
V: TRBV25-1
D: .
size: once
J: TRBJ2-7

CDR3: CASSSSGSPYNEQFF
DNA: TGTGCCAGCAGCTCTAGCGGGAGTCCCTACAATGAGCAGTTCTTC
V: TRBV11-2
D: TRBD2
size: .
J: TRBJ2-1

CDR3: CASSYGTGGDEQYF
DNA: TGTGCCAGCAGTTACGGGACAGGGGGAGACGAGCAGTACTTC
V: TRBV6-5
D: TRBD1
size: .
J: TRBJ2-7

CDR3: CASSVTGTGGNYEQYF
DNA: TGTGCCAGTAGTGTTACCGGGACAGGGGGCAATTACGAGCAGTACTTC
V: TRBV19
D: TRBD1
size: .
J: TRBJ2-7

CDR3: CAISESAGSLEQYF
DNA: TGTGCCATCAGTGAGTCGGCCGGATCCCTGGAGCAGTACTTC
V: TRBV10-3
D: .
size: .
J: TRBJ2-7

CDR3: CASSFWSGDRTDTQYF
DNA: TGTGCCAGCAGCTTTTGGAGCGGAGACCGCACAGATACGCAGTATTTT
V: TRBV11-2
D: .
size: .
J: TRBJ2-3

CDR3: CASSFGYEQYF
DNA: TGTGCCAGCAGTTTTGGCTACGAGCAGTACTTC
V: TRBV27
D: .
size: .
J: TRBJ2-7